These T cell receptor beta chains were read from a single sample in a study of OX40 agonist ivuxolimab in advanced cancers. Clones were read by immunoSEQ multiplex PCR, and TCRdb kept only the in-frame ones, dropping some. Altogether 23,000 or so clones are present, roughly 81% being singletons, with the ten largest covering around a third. The specimen comprised CD4+ or CD8+ T cells sorted from blood, sampled in a trial of the OX40 agonist ivuxolimab. The receptor source for this set is an adult with an advanced solid tumor such as melanoma, head and neck, liver or kidney cancer. The CDR3 runs from the conserved cysteine through the conserved F or W. D genes are given only for firm matches. A row's size may be missing; if present it is once, few, many or a size class.

V,J,D,size,CDR3,DNA
TRBV7-9,TRBJ2-7,TRBD2,NA,CASSLALSGRDEQYF,TGTGCCAGCAGCTTAGCGCTTAGCGGGAGGGACGAGCAGTACTTC
TRBV7-6,TRBJ2-5,TRBD1,NA,CASSGRRQGARETQYF,TGTGCCAGCAGCGGAAGGAGGCAGGGGGCACGGGAGACCCAGTACTTC
TRBV5-4,TRBJ2-3,TRBD2,NA,CASSAVGGETDTQYF,TGTGCCAGCAGCGCCGTGGGGGGGGAGACAGATACGCAGTATTTT
TRBV6-6,TRBJ2-1,TRBD1,NA,CASIRDRANNEQFF,TGTGCCAGCATTCGGGACAGGGCCAACAATGAGCAGTTCTTC
TRBV2,TRBJ1-2,NA,NA,CASSEAPGDFYGYTF,TGTGCCAGCAGTGAAGCACCGGGAGATTTTTATGGCTACACCTTC
TRBV5-6,TRBJ2-3,NA,few,CASSLKGRRNTDTQYF,TGTGCCAGCAGCTTGAAGGGGAGACGGAACACAGATACGCAGTATTTT
TRBV27,TRBJ2-2,TRBD2,NA,CASSFVSGSPNTGELFF,TGTGCCAGCAGTTTTGTTAGCGGGTCTCCGAACACCGGGGAGCTGTTTTTT
TRBV4-1,TRBJ1-1,NA,NA,CASSLRPGTRDFNTEAFF,TGCGCCAGCAGCCTTCGGCCGGGGACAAGAGACTTTAACACTGAAGCTTTCTTT
TRBV4-1,TRBJ1-5,NA,NA,CASSQESYQPQHF,TGCGCCAGCAGCCAAGAAAGTTATCAGCCCCAGCATTTT
TRBV7-9,TRBJ2-7,TRBD2,once,CASSNGLAGGYEQYF,TGTGCCAGCAGCAACGGACTAGCGGGAGGTTACGAGCAGTACTTC
TRBV5-8,TRBJ1-5,TRBD1,NA,CASSFHINRGTRPQHF,TGTGCCAGCAGCTTCCACATTAACAGGGGGACCCGGCCCCAGCATTTT
TRBV19,TRBJ2-1,NA,NA,CASSVYNEQFF,TGTGCCAGTAGTGTATACAATGAGCAGTTCTTC
TRBV27,TRBJ2-5,NA,NA,CASSLTPHQRETQYF,TGTGCCAGCAGTTTAACCCCACACCAGCGGGAGACCCAGTACTTC
TRBV9,TRBJ2-2,NA,NA,CASSHPGTTGELFF,TGTGCCAGCAGCCATCCCGGGACAACCGGGGAGCTGTTTTTT
TRBV9,TRBJ2-1,NA,NA,CASSPNPGVNEQFF,TGTGCCAGCAGCCCAAACCCGGGGGTAAATGAGCAGTTCTTC
TRBV11-2,TRBJ2-3,NA,NA,CASSLEYRDTDTQYF,TGTGCCAGCAGCTTAGAGTACAGGGACACAGATACGCAGTATTTT
TRBV5-1,TRBJ2-7,NA,NA,CASSLSPVSYEQYF,TGCGCCAGCAGCTTGTCGCCAGTCTCCTACGAGCAGTACTTC
TRBV6-1,TRBJ2-7,NA,NA,CASVAYEQYF,TGTGCCAGCGTCGCCTACGAGCAGTACTTC
TRBV19,TRBJ2-2,TRBD2,NA,CASSIDGTSGRKLFF,TGTGCCAGTAGTATAGACGGGACTAGCGGGAGGAAGCTGTTTTTT
TRBV5-4,TRBJ1-2,NA,NA,CASSPTAAYGYTF,TGTGCCAGCAGCCCCACAGCCGCCTATGGCTACACCTTC
TRBV5-1,TRBJ2-1,NA,NA,CASSWGNEQFF,TGCGCCAGCAGTTGGGGCAATGAGCAGTTCTTC
TRBV27,TRBJ2-4,NA,NA,CASSSNPLVSPVIAKNIQYF,TGTGCCAGCAGTTCAAACCCACTAGTTTCGCCCGTGATAGCCAAAAACATTCAGTACTTC
TRBV14,TRBJ1-2,TRBD1,NA,CASSQDSDGGGSGYTF,TGTGCCAGCAGCCAAGATTCAGACGGAGGGGGCAGTGGCTACACCTTC
TRBV7-3,TRBJ2-3,NA,once,CASSLTAGLGDTQYF,TGTGCCAGCAGCTTAACGGCGGGGCTAGGGGATACGCAGTATTTT
TRBV19,TRBJ2-7,NA,NA,CASSIGLSYEQYF,TGTGCCAGTAGTATCGGTCTATCCTACGAGCAGTACTTC
TRBV27,TRBJ1-5,NA,NA,CASSSGVNQPQHF,TGTGCCAGCAGTTCAGGGGTCAATCAGCCCCAGCATTTT
TRBV9,TRBJ1-6,NA,NA,CASSVGGGNSPLHF,TGTGCCAGCAGCGTCGGGGGGGGAAATTCACCCCTCCACTTT
TRBV14,TRBJ2-1,NA,NA,CASSPGAHNEQFF,TGTGCCAGCAGCCCAGGGGCCCACAATGAGCAGTTCTTC
TRBV2,TRBJ2-7,NA,NA,CASSSGNFYEQYF,TGTGCCAGCAGTTCCGGGAATTTCTACGAGCAGTACTTC
TRBV6-1,TRBJ2-7,NA,NA,CASSEGSGAREQYF,TGTGCCAGCAGTGAAGGATCGGGGGCTCGGGAGCAGTACTTC
TRBV28,TRBJ1-5,NA,NA,CASSFTGHLNQPQHF,TGTGCCAGCAGTTTTACAGGGCATCTTAATCAGCCCCAGCATTTT
TRBV4-2,TRBJ1-2,NA,NA,CASSQDTQGGGYGYTF,TGTGCCAGCAGCCAAGATACGCAGGGCGGGGGCTATGGCTACACCTTC